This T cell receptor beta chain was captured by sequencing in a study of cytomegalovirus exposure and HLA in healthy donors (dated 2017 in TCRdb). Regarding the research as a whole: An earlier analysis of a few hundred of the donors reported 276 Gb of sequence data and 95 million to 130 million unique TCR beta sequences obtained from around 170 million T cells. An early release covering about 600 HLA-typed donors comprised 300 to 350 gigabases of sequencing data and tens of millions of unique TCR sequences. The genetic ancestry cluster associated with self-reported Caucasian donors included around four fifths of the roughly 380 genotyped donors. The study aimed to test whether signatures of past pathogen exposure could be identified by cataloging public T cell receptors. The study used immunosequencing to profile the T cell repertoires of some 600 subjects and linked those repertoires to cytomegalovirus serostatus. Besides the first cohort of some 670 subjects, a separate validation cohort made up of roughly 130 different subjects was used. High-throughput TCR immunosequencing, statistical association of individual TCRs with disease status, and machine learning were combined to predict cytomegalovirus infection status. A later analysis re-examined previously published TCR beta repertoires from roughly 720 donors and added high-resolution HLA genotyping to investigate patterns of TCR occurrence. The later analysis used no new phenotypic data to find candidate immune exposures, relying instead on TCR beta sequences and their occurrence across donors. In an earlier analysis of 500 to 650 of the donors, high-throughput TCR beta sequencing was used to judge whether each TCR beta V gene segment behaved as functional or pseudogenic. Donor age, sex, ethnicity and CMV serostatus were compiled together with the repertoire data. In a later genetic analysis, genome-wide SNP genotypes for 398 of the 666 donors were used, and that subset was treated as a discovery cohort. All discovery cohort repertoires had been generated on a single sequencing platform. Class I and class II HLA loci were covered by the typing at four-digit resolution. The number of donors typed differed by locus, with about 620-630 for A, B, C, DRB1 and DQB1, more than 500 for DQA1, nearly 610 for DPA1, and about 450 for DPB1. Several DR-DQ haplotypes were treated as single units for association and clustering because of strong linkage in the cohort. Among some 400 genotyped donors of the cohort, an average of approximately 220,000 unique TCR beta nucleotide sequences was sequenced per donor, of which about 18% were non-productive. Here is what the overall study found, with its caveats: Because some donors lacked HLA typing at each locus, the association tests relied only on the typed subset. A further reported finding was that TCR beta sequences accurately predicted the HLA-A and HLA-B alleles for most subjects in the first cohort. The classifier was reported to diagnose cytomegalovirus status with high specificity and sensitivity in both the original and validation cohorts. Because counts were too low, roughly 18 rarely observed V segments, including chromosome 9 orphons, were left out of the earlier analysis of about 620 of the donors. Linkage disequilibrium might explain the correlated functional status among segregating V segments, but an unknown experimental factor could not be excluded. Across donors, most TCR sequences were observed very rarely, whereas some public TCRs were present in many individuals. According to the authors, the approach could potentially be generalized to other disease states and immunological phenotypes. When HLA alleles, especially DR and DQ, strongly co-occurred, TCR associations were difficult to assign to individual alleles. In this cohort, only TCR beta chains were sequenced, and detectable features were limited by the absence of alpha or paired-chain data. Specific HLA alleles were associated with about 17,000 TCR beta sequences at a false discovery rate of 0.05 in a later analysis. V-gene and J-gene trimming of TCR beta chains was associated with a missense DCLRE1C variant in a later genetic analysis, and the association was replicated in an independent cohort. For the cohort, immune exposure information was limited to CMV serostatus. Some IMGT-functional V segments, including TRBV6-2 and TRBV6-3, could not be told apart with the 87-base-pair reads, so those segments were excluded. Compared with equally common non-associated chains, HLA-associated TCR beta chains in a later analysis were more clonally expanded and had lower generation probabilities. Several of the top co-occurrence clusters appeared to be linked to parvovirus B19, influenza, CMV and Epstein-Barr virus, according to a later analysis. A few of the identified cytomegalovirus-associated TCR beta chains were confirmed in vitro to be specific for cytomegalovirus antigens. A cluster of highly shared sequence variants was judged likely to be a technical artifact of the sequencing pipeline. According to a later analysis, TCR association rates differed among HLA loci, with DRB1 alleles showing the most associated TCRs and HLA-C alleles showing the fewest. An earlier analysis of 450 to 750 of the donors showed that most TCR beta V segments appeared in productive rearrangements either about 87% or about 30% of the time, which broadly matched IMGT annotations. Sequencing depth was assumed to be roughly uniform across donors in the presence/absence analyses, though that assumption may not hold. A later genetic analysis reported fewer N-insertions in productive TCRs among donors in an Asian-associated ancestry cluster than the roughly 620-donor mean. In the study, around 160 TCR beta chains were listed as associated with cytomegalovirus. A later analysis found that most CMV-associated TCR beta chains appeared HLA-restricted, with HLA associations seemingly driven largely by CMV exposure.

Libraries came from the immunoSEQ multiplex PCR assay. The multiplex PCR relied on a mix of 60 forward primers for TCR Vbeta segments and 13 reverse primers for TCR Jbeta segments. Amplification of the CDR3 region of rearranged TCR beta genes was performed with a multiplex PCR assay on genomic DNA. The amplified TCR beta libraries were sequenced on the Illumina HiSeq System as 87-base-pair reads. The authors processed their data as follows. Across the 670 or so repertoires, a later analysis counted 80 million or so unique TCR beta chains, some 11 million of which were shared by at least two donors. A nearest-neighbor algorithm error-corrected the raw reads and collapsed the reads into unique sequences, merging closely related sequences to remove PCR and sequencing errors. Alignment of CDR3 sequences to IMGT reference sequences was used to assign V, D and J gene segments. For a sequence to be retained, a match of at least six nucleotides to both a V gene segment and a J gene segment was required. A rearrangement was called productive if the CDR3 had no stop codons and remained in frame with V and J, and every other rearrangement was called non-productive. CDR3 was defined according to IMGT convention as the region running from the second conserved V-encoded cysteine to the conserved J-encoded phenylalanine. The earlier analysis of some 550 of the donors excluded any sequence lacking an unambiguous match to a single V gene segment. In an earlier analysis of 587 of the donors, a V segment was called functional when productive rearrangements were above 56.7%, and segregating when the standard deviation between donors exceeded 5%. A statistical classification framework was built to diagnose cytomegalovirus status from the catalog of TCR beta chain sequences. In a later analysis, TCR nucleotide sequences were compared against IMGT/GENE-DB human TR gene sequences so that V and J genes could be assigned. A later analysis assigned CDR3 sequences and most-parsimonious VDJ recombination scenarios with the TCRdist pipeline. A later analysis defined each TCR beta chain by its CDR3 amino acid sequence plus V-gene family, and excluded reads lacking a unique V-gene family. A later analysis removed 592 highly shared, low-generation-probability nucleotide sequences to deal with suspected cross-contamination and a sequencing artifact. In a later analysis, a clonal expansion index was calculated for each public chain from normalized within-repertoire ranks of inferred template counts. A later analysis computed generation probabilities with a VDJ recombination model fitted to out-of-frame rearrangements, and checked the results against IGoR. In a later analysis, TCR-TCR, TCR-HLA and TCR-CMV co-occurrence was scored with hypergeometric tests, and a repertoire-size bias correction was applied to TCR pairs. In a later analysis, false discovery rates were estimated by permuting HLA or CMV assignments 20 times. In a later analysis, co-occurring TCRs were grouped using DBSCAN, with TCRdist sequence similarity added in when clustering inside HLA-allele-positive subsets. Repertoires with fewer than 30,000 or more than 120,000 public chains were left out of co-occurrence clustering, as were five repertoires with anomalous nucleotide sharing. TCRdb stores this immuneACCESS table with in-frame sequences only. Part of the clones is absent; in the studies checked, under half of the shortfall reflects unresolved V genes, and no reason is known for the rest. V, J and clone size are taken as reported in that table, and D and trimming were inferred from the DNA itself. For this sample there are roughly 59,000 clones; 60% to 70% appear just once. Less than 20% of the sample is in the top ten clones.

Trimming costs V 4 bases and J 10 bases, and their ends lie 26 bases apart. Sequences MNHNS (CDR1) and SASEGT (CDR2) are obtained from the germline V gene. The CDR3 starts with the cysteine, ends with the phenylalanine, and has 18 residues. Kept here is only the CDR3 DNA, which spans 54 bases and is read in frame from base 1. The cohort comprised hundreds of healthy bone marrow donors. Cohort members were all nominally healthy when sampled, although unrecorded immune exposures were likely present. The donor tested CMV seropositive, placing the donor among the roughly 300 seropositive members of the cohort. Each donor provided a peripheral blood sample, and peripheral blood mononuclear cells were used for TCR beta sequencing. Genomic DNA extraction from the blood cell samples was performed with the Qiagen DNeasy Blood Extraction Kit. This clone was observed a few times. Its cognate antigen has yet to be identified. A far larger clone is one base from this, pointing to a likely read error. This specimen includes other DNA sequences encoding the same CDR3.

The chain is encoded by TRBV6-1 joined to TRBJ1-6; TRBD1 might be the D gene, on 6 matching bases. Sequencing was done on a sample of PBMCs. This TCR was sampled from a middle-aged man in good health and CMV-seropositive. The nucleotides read TGTGCCAGCAGTGTCCCGCAGGGGCCCCTTGGAAGTAACTCACCCCTCCACTTT. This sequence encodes CASSVPQGPLGSNSPLHF.